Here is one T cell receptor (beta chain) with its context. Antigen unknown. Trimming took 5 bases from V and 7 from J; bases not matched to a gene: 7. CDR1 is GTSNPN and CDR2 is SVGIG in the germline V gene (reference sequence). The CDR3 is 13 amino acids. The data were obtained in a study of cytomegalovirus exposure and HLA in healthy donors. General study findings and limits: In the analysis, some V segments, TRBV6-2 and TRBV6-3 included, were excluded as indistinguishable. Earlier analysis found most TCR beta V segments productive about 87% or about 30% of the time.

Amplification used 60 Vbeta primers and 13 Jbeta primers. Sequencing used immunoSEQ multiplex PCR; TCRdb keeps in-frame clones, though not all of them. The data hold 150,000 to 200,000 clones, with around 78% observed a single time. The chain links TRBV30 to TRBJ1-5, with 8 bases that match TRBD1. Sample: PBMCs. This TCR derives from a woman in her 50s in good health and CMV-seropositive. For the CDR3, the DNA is TGTGCCTGGGATCAGGGGGCAGGACAGCCCCAGCATTTT. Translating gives CAWDQGAGQPQHF.